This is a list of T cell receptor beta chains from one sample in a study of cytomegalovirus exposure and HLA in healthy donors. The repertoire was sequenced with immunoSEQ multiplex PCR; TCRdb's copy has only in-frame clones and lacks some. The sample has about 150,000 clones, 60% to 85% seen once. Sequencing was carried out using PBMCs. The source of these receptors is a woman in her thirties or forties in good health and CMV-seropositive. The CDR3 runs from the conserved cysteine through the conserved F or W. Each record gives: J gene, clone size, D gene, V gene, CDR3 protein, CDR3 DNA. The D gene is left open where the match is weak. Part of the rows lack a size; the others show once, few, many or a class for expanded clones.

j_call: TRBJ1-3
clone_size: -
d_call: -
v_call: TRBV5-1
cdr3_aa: CASSLEGKRNTIYF
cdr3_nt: TGCGCCAGCAGCTTGGAGGGGAAGCGAAACACCATATATTTT

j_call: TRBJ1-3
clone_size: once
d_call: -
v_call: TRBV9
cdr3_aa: CASSPSVVSGNTIYF
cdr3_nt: TGTGCCAGCAGCCCTTCGGTGGTCTCTGGAAACACCATATATTTT

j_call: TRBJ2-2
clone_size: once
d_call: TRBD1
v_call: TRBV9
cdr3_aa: CASSPRQGGTGELFF
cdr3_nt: TGTGCCAGCAGCCCACGACAGGGTGGGACCGGGGAGCTGTTTTTT

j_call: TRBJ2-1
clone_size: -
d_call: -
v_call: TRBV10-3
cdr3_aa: CAIRLDGEQFF
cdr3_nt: TGTGCCATCCGGCTAGACGGTGAGCAGTTCTTC

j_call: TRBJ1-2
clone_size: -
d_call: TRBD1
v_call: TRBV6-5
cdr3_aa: CASSRDRDNYGYTF
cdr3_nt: TGTGCCAGCAGCAGGGACAGGGATAACTATGGCTACACCTTC

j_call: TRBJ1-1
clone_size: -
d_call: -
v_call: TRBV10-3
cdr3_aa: CATSAQGNTEAFF
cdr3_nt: TGTGCCACCTCAGCTCAGGGGAACACTGAAGCTTTCTTT

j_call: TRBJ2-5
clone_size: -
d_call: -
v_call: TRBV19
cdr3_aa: CASSIAQGRETQYF
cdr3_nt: TGTGCCAGTAGTATCGCACAGGGCCGAGAGACCCAGTACTTC

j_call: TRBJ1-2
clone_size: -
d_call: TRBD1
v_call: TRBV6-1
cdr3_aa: CASTGGYGYTF
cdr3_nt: TGTGCCAGTACAGGGGGCTATGGCTACACCTTC

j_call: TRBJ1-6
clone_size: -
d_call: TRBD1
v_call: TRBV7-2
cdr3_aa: CASSLDRGNSPLHF
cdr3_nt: TGTGCCAGCAGCTTAGACAGGGGTAATTCACCCCTCCACTTT

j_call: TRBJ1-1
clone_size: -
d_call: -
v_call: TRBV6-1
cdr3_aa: CASTQRGNTEAFF
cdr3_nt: TGTGCCAGCACTCAACGGGGGAACACTGAAGCTTTCTTT

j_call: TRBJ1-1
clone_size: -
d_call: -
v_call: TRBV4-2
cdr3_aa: CASSQDLEITNRAFF
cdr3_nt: TGTGCCAGCAGCCAAGATCTAGAGATCACGAACCGAGCTTTCTTT

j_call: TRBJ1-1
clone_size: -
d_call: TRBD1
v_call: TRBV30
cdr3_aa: CAWKDRVGTEAFF
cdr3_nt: TGTGCCTGGAAGGACAGGGTTGGTACTGAAGCTTTCTTT

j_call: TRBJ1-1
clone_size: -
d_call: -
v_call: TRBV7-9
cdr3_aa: CASSASGTSLTEAFF
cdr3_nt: TGTGCCAGCAGCGCGTCCGGGACAAGTCTCACTGAAGCTTTCTTT

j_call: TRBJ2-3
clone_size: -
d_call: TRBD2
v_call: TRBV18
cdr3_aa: CASSPPGLAAADTQYF
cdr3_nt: TGTGCCAGCTCACCACCGGGACTAGCGGCCGCAGATACGCAGTATTTT

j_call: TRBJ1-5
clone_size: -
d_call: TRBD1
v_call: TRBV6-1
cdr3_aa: CASSEGWDRGRIWQPQHF
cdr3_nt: TGTGCCAGCAGTGAAGGGTGGGACAGGGGGCGCATATGGCAGCCCCAGCATTTT

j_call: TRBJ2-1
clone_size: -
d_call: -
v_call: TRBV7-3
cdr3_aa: CASSLERSSYNEQFF
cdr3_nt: TGTGCCAGCAGCTTAGAACGGAGCTCCTACAATGAGCAGTTCTTC

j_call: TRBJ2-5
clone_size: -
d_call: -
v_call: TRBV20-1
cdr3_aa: CSGSRQETQYF
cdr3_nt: TGCAGTGGTTCCCGGCAAGAGACCCAGTACTTC

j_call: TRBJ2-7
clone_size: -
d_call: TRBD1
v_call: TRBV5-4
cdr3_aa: CASSLVGQGKGDEQYF
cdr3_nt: TGTGCCAGCAGCTTGGTCGGACAGGGGAAAGGCGACGAGCAGTACTTC

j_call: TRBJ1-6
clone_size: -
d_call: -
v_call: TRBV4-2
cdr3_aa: CASSQEWGVTNSPLHF
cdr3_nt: TGTGCCAGCAGCCAAGAGTGGGGGGTTACAAATTCACCCCTCCACTTT

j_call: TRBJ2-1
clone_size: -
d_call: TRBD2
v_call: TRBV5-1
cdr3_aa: CASSTSGERDNEQFF
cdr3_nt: TGCGCCAGCAGCACAAGCGGGGAGCGTGACAATGAGCAGTTCTTC

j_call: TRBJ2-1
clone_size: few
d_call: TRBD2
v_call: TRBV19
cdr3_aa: CASSIGTSGVVQFF
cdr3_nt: TGTGCCAGTAGTATTGGGACTAGCGGGGTTGTGCAGTTCTTC

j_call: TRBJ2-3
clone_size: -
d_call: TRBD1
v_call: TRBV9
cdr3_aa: CASSAQDRVGTQYF
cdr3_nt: TGTGCCAGCAGCGCACAAGACAGGGTTGGTACGCAGTATTTT